This record covers a single TCR beta chain. Sequencing used immunoSEQ multiplex PCR; TCRdb keeps in-frame clones, though not all of them. In the table there are approximately 66,000 clones, 90% of which are singletons. The CDR3 runs to 16 residues. Trimming removed 0 bases from V and 2 bases from J; junction bases left unmatched: 5. CDR1 is SGDLS, CDR2 YYNGEE, per germline. The data were taken from a study of blood T cell repertoires in COVID-19. Study in general: PBMCs, B-cell-depleted T cells, or T cells were the source of the cDNA or gDNA that made up the material.

Material: peripheral blood. J is TRBJ1-5 and V is TRBV9; 7 bases align to TRBD1. This receptor was taken from a human donor with active COVID-19. The donor label of this sample is uncertain. The CDR3 spells CASSVGAGGGNQPQHF. The CDR3 DNA reads as TGTGCCAGCAGCGTAGGTGCAGGGGGAGGCAATCAGCCCCAGCATTTT.